The 5 T cell receptor beta chains below were found in one sample sequenced in a study of blood T cell repertoires in COVID-19. TCRdb's copy holds only in-frame clones and misses some; the assay was immunoSEQ multiplex PCR. The sample carries around 220,000 clones, around 88% recorded once. Material for sequencing was peripheral blood. The receptors were sampled from a man aged 18 to 30 with active or convalescent COVID-19.

This chain connects TRBV30 to TRBJ2-5; 8 nucleotides agree with TRBD1. CDR3 length equals 13 residues. The ends lost 5 bases at V and 3 bases at J; junction bases unmatched: 5. CDR1 GTSNPN and CDR2 SVGIG come from the germline V gene (reference sequence). CDR3 loop: CAWGGTGEETQYF. DNA for the CDR3: TGTGCCTGGGGGGGGACAGGAGAAGAGACCCAGTACTTC.

This chain connects TRBV3-1 (or the pseudogene TRBV3-2) to TRBJ2-1; TRBD2 agrees at 7 bases. This CDR3 contains 16 residues. Germline V gene sequence: CDR1 LGHDT, CDR2 YNNKEL (reference sequence). Unmatched junction bases numbered 5, after V lost 0 bases and J lost 3 bases. The CDR3 spells CASSQDLRGSYNEQFF. DNA for the CDR3: TGTGCCAGCAGCCAAGATCTCCGCGGGAGCTACAATGAGCAGTTCTTC.

The chain links TRBV18 to TRBJ1-2; 10 bases map to TRBD1. The trim removed 4 bases at V and 8 bases at J, leaving 10 bases unmatched. The germline V gene encodes CDR1 KGHSH and CDR2 LQKENI. CDR3 length equals 15 residues. CDR3 bases: TGTGCCAGCTCACGACAGGGGGCGAATTTCGGGGGCTACACCTTC. Translating it yields CASSRQGANFGGYTF. Looking up the rest from reference TRBV18 and TRBJ1-2 gives the full variable domain: NAGVMQNPRHLVRRRGQEARLRCSPMKGHSHVYWYRQLPEEGLKFMVYLQKENIIDESGMPKERFSAEFPKEGPSILRIQQVVRGDSAAYFCASSRQGANFGGYTFGSGTRLTVV.

CDR3 amino acids: CASSWAFNQPQHF. The DNA for the CDR3 is TGTGCCAGCAGCTGGGCTTTCAATCAGCCCCAGCATTTT. This sequence joins TRBV7-6 and TRBJ1-5; no firm D call. The germline V gene has CDR1 SGHVS and CDR2 FNYEAQ. The V end lost 4 bases, the J end lost 3 bases, and 7 bases lay between the germline ends. CDR3 length: 13 residues. Supplemented by reference TRBV7-6 and TRBJ1-5, the full variable domain reads GAGVSQSPRYKVTKRGQDVALRCDPISGHVSLYWYRQALGQGPEFLTYFNYEAQQDKSGLPNDRFSAERPEGSISTLTIQRTEQRDSAMYRCASSWAFNQPQHFGDGTRLSIL.

The V call is TRBV30, the J call TRBJ1-1; D possibly corresponds to TRBD1 (5 bases). The CDR3 consists of 13 residues. Germline V lookup: CDR1 GTSNPN, CDR2 SVGIG (reference sequence). The ends were cut back, 1 base at V and 5 bases at J, with 11 bases in the middle. This CDR3 reads CAWSATGSTEAFF. CDR3 sequence (DNA): TGTGCCTGGAGTGCAACAGGCTCTACTGAAGCTTTCTTT.